This is a list of T cell receptor beta chains from one sample in a study of CD8 T cells in ankylosing spondylitis. TCRdb independently ran MiXCR on the 5' RACE reads; one entry per CDR3 protein. The table lists about 170,000 distinct CDR3 sequences, roughly 18% of them singletons, with approximately 8% in the top ten. The sample comprised blood, either unsorted or a sorted T cell fraction (not recorded which). These receptors all come from a male donor with ankylosing spondylitis or in good health (not recorded which). The CDR3 runs from the conserved cysteine through the conserved F or W. The D gene is left open where the match is weak. The size field is filled for only some rows; it gives once, few, many or a size class.

>TRBJ2-4|-|TRBV10-3|-
TGTGCCACCCGAGAGGAGCTGGCCAAAAACATTCAGTACTTC
CATREELAKNIQYF
>TRBJ2-1|-|TRBV6-1|many
TGTGCCAGTCAACAGCGCCCTACATCTGGATACAATGAGCAGTTCTTC
CASQQRPTSGYNEQFF
>TRBJ1-1|-|TRBV29-1|many
TGCAGCGTTGAAGTTGGAACATCGAACACTGAAGCTTTCTTT
CSVEVGTSNTEAFF
>TRBJ1-5|-|TRBV11-2|many
TGTGCCAGCAGCTTAGAAGGTAGCAATCAGCCCCAGCATTTT
CASSLEGSNQPQHF
>TRBJ1-1|-|TRBV2|many
TGTGCCAGCAGTGAATATTTTTACACTGAAGCTTTCTTT
CASSEYFYTEAFF
>TRBJ1-5|-|TRBV6-5|many
TGTGCCAGCAGTTACGGGATGGGTCAGCCCCAGCATTTT
CASSYGMGQPQHF
>TRBJ1-3|-|TRBV25-1|few
TGTGCCAGCAGTGAGCCGGCCGGCTTTGGAAACACCATATATTTT
CASSEPAGFGNTIYF
>TRBJ2-3|TRBD2|TRBV2|few
TGTGCCAGCAAGCGGGGGGTAGCGGGAGTCGCAGATACGCAGTATTTT
CASKRGVAGVADTQYF
>TRBJ1-4|-|TRBV21-1|-
TGTGCCAGCAGCAAAGCGGGTGGGAGCCCTAATGAAAAACTGTTTTTT
CASSKAGGSPNEKLFF
>TRBJ2-7|-|TRBV15|many
TGTGCCACCAGCATCGTAACGGATAGCTCCTACGAGCAGTACTTC
CATSIVTDSSYEQYF
>TRBJ2-7|TRBD2|TRBV10-3|-
TGTGCCATCAGTGAGATTGTCAGGACTAGCGCGAAGCCGTTGGGGTACGAGCAGTACTTC
CAISEIVRTSAKPLGYEQYF
>TRBJ1-3|-|TRBV28|few
TGTGCCAGCAGTTTACCGAGCCCCGGGCCTGGAAACACCATATATTTT
CASSLPSPGPGNTIYF
>TRBJ2-7|-|TRBV30|-
TGTGCCTGGAGCCCTGGACAGCCGGGAACCTACGAGCAGTACTTC
CAWSPGQPGTYEQYF
>TRBJ2-7|TRBD2|TRBV5-6|many
TGTGCCAGCAGCTATACTAGCGCCCTCTCCTACGAGCAGTACTTC
CASSYTSALSYEQYF
>TRBJ2-1|TRBD2|TRBV24-1|-
TGTGCCACCAGTGAAACCGGGACTAGCGGGAGTAGGGACTTC
CATSETGTSGSRDF